The present TCR beta chain was sequenced within a study of T cell changes during pregnancy in multiple sclerosis. From germline, CDR1 is SNHLY and CDR2 FYNNEI. There are 17 residues in the CDR3. Germline trimming cut 6 bases from V and 8 bases from J; bases unmatched to any gene: 16. Method: immunoSEQ multiplex PCR; TCRdb's copy keeps in-frame clones and lacks some. Of approximately 40,000 clones in the sample, roughly 92% are singletons; the top ten hold 1.3%. The gene calls are TRBV2 and TRBJ1-5; TRBD1 matches at 10 bases. The sequenced sample was peripheral blood. This receptor was identified in a female donor with multiple sclerosis, enrolled in a pregnancy study. The chain's CDR3 is CASSDDGTGALREPQHF. The CDR3 coding sequence is TGTGCCAGCAGCGACGACGGGACAGGGGCGCTTAGGGAGCCCCAGCATTTT.